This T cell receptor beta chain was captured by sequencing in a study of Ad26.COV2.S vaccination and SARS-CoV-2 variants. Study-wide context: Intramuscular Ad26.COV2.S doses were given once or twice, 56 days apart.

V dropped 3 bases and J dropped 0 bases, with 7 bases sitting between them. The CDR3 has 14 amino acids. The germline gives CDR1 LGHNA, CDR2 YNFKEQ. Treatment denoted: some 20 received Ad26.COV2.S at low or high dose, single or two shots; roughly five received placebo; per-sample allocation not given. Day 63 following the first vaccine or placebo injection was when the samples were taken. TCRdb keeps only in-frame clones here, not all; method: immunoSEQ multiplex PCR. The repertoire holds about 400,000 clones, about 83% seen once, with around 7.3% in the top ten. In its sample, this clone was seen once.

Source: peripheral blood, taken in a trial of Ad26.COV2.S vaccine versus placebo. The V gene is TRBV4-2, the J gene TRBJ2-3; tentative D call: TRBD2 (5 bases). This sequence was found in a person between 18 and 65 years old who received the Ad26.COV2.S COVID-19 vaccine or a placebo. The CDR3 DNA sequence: TGTGCCAGCAGCCACAGCGGTAGCACAGATACGCAGTATTTT. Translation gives CASSHSGSTDTQYF.